The 18 T cell receptor beta chains below were found in one sample sequenced in a study of CD8 T cells in ankylosing spondylitis. MiXCR, applied by TCRdb to the 5' RACE reads, yields one record per CDR3 protein. Of 240,000 or so distinct CDR3 sequences in the sample, around 10% were seen once. Sequenced material: blood, either unsorted or a sorted T cell fraction (not recorded which). These receptors were collected from a male donor with ankylosing spondylitis or in good health (not recorded which).

This clonotype showed up many times. The J gene is TRBJ2-7, the V gene TRBV12-3 or TRBV12-4; 7 bases fit TRBD2. CDR3 length: 13 amino acids. V was pared by 1 base and J by 3 bases, with 0 bases of the junction left unmatched. CDR3 nucleotides: TGTGCCAGCAGTTTAGGCGGGGGCTACGAGCAGTACTTC. Translation gives CASSLGGGYEQYF.

This clonotype has at least ten counts. The chain couples TRBV7-3 to TRBJ1-1, with D maybe TRBD1 (6 bases). There are 14 residues in the CDR3. Trimming shortened V by 5 bases and J by 5 bases, and 15 bases separated the two germline ends. CDR1 and CDR2 (germline): SGHTA, FQGTGA. The CDR3, as DNA: TGTGCCAGCAGCATAAGCGGGGGCGGGACTGAAGCTTTCTTT. Amino acid sequence: CASSISGGGTEAFF.

The table lists this clonotype with many counts. This chain connects TRBV5-1 to TRBJ1-2; possibly TRBD1 for D (5 bases). With 5 bases removed from V and 6 bases from J, the gap between germline ends came to 23 bases. This CDR3 spans 16 amino acids. CDR1 is SGHRS and CDR2 is YFSETQ in the germline V gene. CDR3: CASRLGRLGTPDGYTF. As DNA, the CDR3 is TGCGCCAGCAGACTCGGCAGACTGGGGACGCCGGATGGCTACACCTTC.

This clonotype was found many times. The chain has TRBV20-1 and TRBJ2-1; TRBD2 aligns across 7 bases. The CDR3 runs 13 residues. Trimming at V came to 3 bases and at J to 2 bases, leaving 1 base not matched to a gene. Germline V CDR1 and CDR2: DFQATT, SNEGSKA (reference sequence). In DNA, the CDR3 is TGCAGTGCTAGCGGGAGGCCCTACAATGAGCAGTTCTTC. Amino acids: CSASGRPYNEQFF.

This clonotype was detected ten times or more. CDR3: CSVDRDGYTF. The CDR3 DNA reads as TGCAGCGTTGATAGGGATGGCTACACCTTC. V usage is TRBV29-1 and J usage is TRBJ1-2; the D is unclear. The CDR3 has 10 residues. The ends were cut back, 3 bases at V and 6 bases at J, with 5 bases in the middle. Germline assignment: CDR1 SQVTM and CDR2 ANQGSEA.

The chain combines TRBV6-5 with TRBJ2-7; D unresolved. The V and J ends lost 0 bases and 3 bases respectively, with 6 bases between them. Per germline, CDR1 MNHEY and CDR2 SVGAGI. This CDR3 is 13 amino acids long. For the CDR3, the DNA is TGTGCCAGCAGTTACTCTCCCCACTACGAGCAGTACTTC. It specifies CASSYSPHYEQYF.

At least ten counts were recorded for this clonotype. This chain uses TRBV6-1 with TRBJ1-1; D is ambiguous. Deletions cut 5 bases from V and 3 bases from J, with 10 bases between. Germline-derived CDR1 and CDR2 are MNHNS and SASEGT. The CDR3 totals 13 residues. The CDR3 coding sequence is TGTGCCAGCAGTAGCGAGGGATACACTGAAGCTTTCTTT. Translated: CASSSEGYTEAFF.

The sample holds a few counts of this clonotype. The chain couples TRBV5-1 to TRBJ1-3; a possible D gene is TRBD1 (5 bases). Trimming took 3 bases from V and 4 from J, leaving 11 bases between them. The germline V gene has CDR1 SGHRS and CDR2 YFSETQ. There are 14 residues in the CDR3. CDR3 nucleotide sequence: TGCGCCAGCAGCTCCGGGACTACGGGAAACACCATATATTTT. The encoded protein is CASSSGTTGNTIYF.

There are many counts of this clonotype. The rearrangement uses TRBV4-1 and TRBJ2-1; TRBD2 aligns across 8 bases. This CDR3 is 19 amino acids long. Germline CDR1 reads MGHRA; CDR2 reads YSYEKL. After removal of 2 bases from V and 7 bases from J, the junction contained 19 bases not matched to a gene. CDR3 sequence reads: CASSQRAGPGTRGKNEQFF. The CDR3 nucleotides are TGCGCCAGCAGCCAAAGGGCCGGCCCCGGGACTAGAGGGAAGAATGAGCAGTTCTTC.

This clonotype was found many times. J is TRBJ1-6 and V is TRBV5-1; D unclear. This CDR3 region has 14 residues. Trimming left V 1 base short and J 5 bases short, with 7 bases between. Looked up from germline, CDR1 is SGHRS and CDR2 is YFSETQ. CDR3 amino acids: CASSLYGDNSPLHF. CDR3 DNA: TGCGCCAGCAGCTTGTACGGGGATAATTCACCCCTCCACTTT.

This clonotype showed up many times. The CDR3 loop reads CASSRGGGPDTQYF. The CDR3 DNA reads as TGTGCCAGCAGTCGCGGGGGCGGTCCAGATACGCAGTATTTT. The chain combines TRBV3-1 with TRBJ2-3; TRBD2 is a possible D gene (7 bases). The CDR3 covers 14 residues. In germline, CDR1 is LGHDT, CDR2 YNNKEL (reference sequence). V shed 6 bases and J shed 4 bases, with 14 bases lying between them.

In this sample, this clonotype turned up many times. The chain is built from TRBV20-1 and TRBJ2-5, with a possible D match to TRBD2 (5 bases). This CDR3 is built from 15 residues. Trimming left V 1 base short and J 4 bases short, with 16 bases between. Germline lookup yields CDR1 DFQATT and CDR2 SNEGSKA (reference sequence). The CDR3 loop reads CSARVLLVPPETQYF. The CDR3 nucleotides read TGCAGTGCTAGAGTCCTACTAGTCCCTCCAGAGACCCAGTACTTC.

This clonotype has at least ten counts. This sequence joins TRBV20-1 and TRBJ1-6, with a weak D call TRBD1 (6 bases). V lost 4 bases to trimming and J lost 1 base, with 14 bases between them. Germline CDR1 and CDR2: DFQATT and SNEGSKA (reference sequence). CDR3 length equals 16 residues. CDR3 bases: TGCAGTGCTATCCCACAGGGCGGGTCCTATAATTCACCCCTCCACTTT. The encoded protein is CSAIPQGGSYNSPLHF.

This clonotype turned up a few times. CDR3 nucleotide sequence: TGTGCCAGCAGCCCTAACTCCCTGTTGGAAGCTTTCTTT. Translation gives CASSPNSLLEAFF. V is TRBV11-3 and J is TRBJ1-1; D is uncertain. Trimming took 5 bases from V and 8 from J, leaving 15 bases between them. The CDR3 length is 13 residues. Germline CDR1 and CDR2: SGHNT and YENEEA.

This clonotype was picked up a small number of times. The V call is TRBV6-1, the J call TRBJ2-7, with TRBD1 as a possible D gene (5 bases). This CDR3 comprises 13 residues. CDR1 is MNHNS, CDR2 SASEGT, per germline. V was clipped by 8 bases and J by 3 bases, with 14 bases between them. This chain's CDR3 is CASGAVPRYEQYF. The DNA for the CDR3 is TGTGCCAGCGGGGCGGTACCCCGCTACGAGCAGTACTTC.

Many counts were recorded for this clonotype. V is TRBV6-5 and J is TRBJ1-3; no definite D call. CDR3 size: 18 residues. Germline lookup yields CDR1 MNHEY and CDR2 SVGAGI. V shed 0 bases and J shed 0 bases, with 15 bases lying between them. The CDR3 sequence: CASSYSSGRQSSGNTIYF. The CDR3, as DNA: TGTGCCAGCAGTTACTCAAGTGGCAGGCAGAGCTCTGGAAACACCATATATTTT.

At least ten counts were recorded for this clonotype. This chain joins TRBV20-1 and TRBJ1-6; D is ambiguous. Germline assignment: CDR1 DFQATT and CDR2 SNEGSKA (reference sequence). CDR3 length: 15 residues. The V end lost 7 bases, the J end lost 5 bases, and 18 bases lay between the germline ends. CDR3 DNA sequence: TGCAGTGGCGCCCTACCCGGGGAAAATAATTCACCCCTCCACTTT. It encodes CSGALPGENNSPLHF.

This clonotype was seen only a few times. This chain links TRBV15 with TRBJ2-7, with 8 bases lining up with TRBD1. Germline trimming cut 4 bases from V and 6 bases from J; bases unmatched to any gene: 5. Per germline, CDR1 LNHNV and CDR2 YYDKDF (reference sequence). The CDR3 sequence is 13 residues long. CDR3 in DNA: TGTGCCACCAGCACGGACAGGGAAGGCGAGCAGTACTTC. Its protein is CATSTDREGEQYF. The whole variable domain, remainder taken from reference TRBV15 and TRBJ2-7, is DAMVIQNPRYQVTQFGKPVTLSCSQTLNHNVMYWYQQKSSQAPKLLFHYYDKDFNNEADTPDNFQSRRPNTSFCFLDIRSPGLGDTAMYLCATSTDREGEQYFGPGTRLTVT.